This T cell receptor beta chain was observed in a study of human T cells and chemical hapten exposure. Study summary: Per-sample variation in TCR yield stemmed mainly from small pooled library volume differences.

In this sample, this clonotype turned up a few times. TCRdb fed the RACE reads into MiXCR, producing one record per CDR3 protein. Of some 80,000 distinct CDR3 sequences in the sample, more than 8.5% were seen once. This CDR3 has 16 amino acids. Looked up from germline, CDR1 is MNHNS and CDR2 is SASEGT. V shed 5 bases and J 0 bases; nucleotides not matched to a gene: 4. The time point denotes: patch test 2, 6 weeks after DPC sensitization. Treatment noted: therapeutic diphenylcyclopropenone sensitization with weekly scalp DPC. The chain recombines TRBV6-1 with TRBJ1-4; 9 bases are shared with TRBD1. The clonotype comes from a woman aged 25 to 39 with alopecia areata. Some clones in this sample may be carry-over from other donors' samples. The source was whole blood, collected in connection with sensitization to the hapten diphenylcyclopropenone (DPC). This CDR3 reads CASSRDRVATNEKLFF. CDR3 DNA: TGTGCCAGCAGTCGGGACAGGGTTGCAACTAATGAAAAACTGTTTTTT.